Presented here are 26 T cell receptor beta chains from one specimen sequenced in a study of cytomegalovirus exposure and HLA in healthy donors. The PCR used 60 Vbeta and 13 Jbeta primers. Produced via immunoSEQ multiplex PCR; TCRdb's table is partial and in-frame only. The table shows around 160,000 clones, with over 60% occurring only once. Sample: PBMCs. These receptors were taken from a man aged 40-50 years in good health and CMV-seropositive.

The V gene is TRBV30, the J gene TRBJ1-3; D is perhaps TRBD1 (6 bases). Trimming pared 0 bases from V and 3 bases from J, leaving 18 bases between. This CDR3 has 17 amino acids. Germline V CDR1 and CDR2: GTSNPN, SVGIG (reference sequence). The CDR3 reads CAWSVRGGSLVGNTIYF. For the CDR3, the DNA is TGTGCCTGGAGTGTACGGGGGGGCTCCTTAGTTGGAAACACCATATATTTT.

The gene calls are TRBV6-1 and TRBJ1-4; no definite D call. The CDR3 is 14 residues long. V was trimmed by 6 bases and J by 4 bases, leaving 12 bases between them. Germline V gives CDR1 MNHNS, CDR2 SASEGT. CDR3 loop: CASRSLDFNEKLFF. In DNA, the CDR3 is TGTGCCAGCAGAAGTTTAGATTTTAATGAAAAACTGTTTTTT.

This chain joins TRBV15 and TRBJ1-4; the D is unclear. This CDR3 is 15 amino acids long. In germline, CDR1 is LNHNV, CDR2 YYDKDF (reference sequence). The V gene lost 0 bases and the J gene lost 1 base, with 6 bases spanning the gap. The CDR3 bases are TGTGCCACCAGCAGAGAAATACAAACTAATGAAAAACTGTTTTTT. This translates into CATSREIQTNEKLFF.

V is TRBV4-3 and J is TRBJ1-1; D might be TRBD1 (5 bases). V lost 2 bases and J lost 1, with 11 bases in between. This CDR3 has 15 amino acids. Germline CDR1 LGHNA, CDR2 YSLEER. CDR3 amino acids: CASSQRQGQNTEAFF. DNA for the CDR3: TGCGCCAGCAGCCAACGGCAGGGCCAGAACACTGAAGCTTTCTTT.

The chain carries TRBV6-5 and TRBJ1-5; a weak D match, TRBD1 (5 bases). V lost 5 bases to trimming and J lost 7 bases, with 12 bases between them. The CDR3 runs 13 residues. The germline gives CDR1 MNHEY, CDR2 SVGAGI. CDR3 sequence: CASSGGTLQPQHF. The CDR3 nucleotides are TGTGCCAGCAGTGGAGGGACCCTACAGCCCCAGCATTTT.

The sample holds a few counts of this clone. The genes are TRBV19 and TRBJ2-5; perhaps TRBD1 as D (6 bases). Germline CDR1 and CDR2: LNHDA and SQIVND (reference sequence). The CDR3 covers 17 residues. V was pared by 1 base and J by 3 bases, with 18 bases between. CDR3 sequence: CASSIAPYWTAKETQYF. In DNA, the CDR3 is TGTGCCAGTAGTATAGCACCATATTGGACAGCGAAAGAGACCCAGTACTTC.

The genes are TRBV6-1 and TRBJ2-7, with D unclear. This CDR3 comprises 14 residues. From germline, CDR1 is MNHNS and CDR2 SASEGT. V was pared by 8 bases and J by 2 bases, with 16 bases between. In nucleotides, the CDR3 is TGTGCCAGCGTGAGAACAGTTTTCGCCTACGAGCAGTACTTC. Protein product: CASVRTVFAYEQYF.

The genes are TRBV27 and TRBJ2-1; no reliable D call. Germline loops: CDR1 MNHEY, CDR2 SMNVEV (reference sequence). The CDR3 covers 12 residues. Trimming pared 6 bases from V and 9 bases from J, leaving 12 bases between. The CDR3 DNA follows: TGTGCCAGCAGCCACGACTCCGGTGAGCAGTTCTTC. It translates to CASSHDSGEQFF.

The chain links TRBV6-5 to TRBJ1-5; the D is unclear. This CDR3 is 14 amino acids long. Germline CDR1 and CDR2: MNHEY and SVGAGI. Trimming cost V 4 bases and J 7 bases, with 14 bases left between them. CDR3 bases: TGTGCCAGCAGTTCCCGCCCGGGTCGGCAGCCCCAGCATTTT. Its translation: CASSSRPGRQPQHF.

The chain links TRBV7-3 to TRBJ2-7, with D tentatively TRBD2 (5 bases). CDR1 SGHTA and CDR2 FQGTGA come from the germline V gene. CDR3 length equals 14 residues. The V end was cut by 5 bases, the J end by 5 bases, with 16 bases between. The CDR3 nucleotides are TGTGCCAGCAGCAATGGAGCCTATAGCGACGAGCAGTACTTC. The encoded protein is CASSNGAYSDEQYF.

The rearrangement joins TRBV6-5 to TRBJ2-7, with 10 bases lining up with TRBD1. Unmatched junction bases numbered 6, after V lost 5 bases and J lost 2 bases. From germline, CDR1 is MNHEY and CDR2 SVGAGI. The CDR3 has 15 amino acids. CDR3 in amino acids: CASSTDRGRTYEQYF. The DNA of the CDR3 is TGTGCCAGCAGTACGGACAGGGGGAGGACCTACGAGCAGTACTTC.

V is TRBV4-3 and J is TRBJ1-3; D may be TRBD1 (6 bases). Trimming removed 1 base at V and 3 bases at J, with 7 bases between. Germline V CDR1 and CDR2: LGHNA, YSLEER. The CDR3 covers 14 residues. CDR3 protein: CASSQVRGGNTIYF. The CDR3, as DNA: TGCGCCAGCAGCCAAGTCAGGGGTGGAAACACCATATATTTT.

V gene TRBV19 combines with J gene TRBJ2-1; TRBD2 matches at 8 bases. The J segment lost 1 base and the V segment lost 10 bases, leaving 3 bases of the junction unmatched. Looked up from germline, CDR1 is LNHDA and CDR2 is SQIVND (reference sequence). CDR3 size: 13 residues. For the CDR3, the DNA is TGTGCCACCGCGGGAGGATCCTACAATGAGCAGTTCTTC. Translation gives CATAGGSYNEQFF.

V usage is TRBV7-2 and J usage is TRBJ2-3; 7 nucleotides align to TRBD2. With V trimmed by 5 bases and J by 2 bases, 7 bases remained unmatched. The CDR3 covers 15 residues. In germline, CDR1 is SGHTA, CDR2 FQGNSA. The CDR3 coding sequence is TGTGCCAGCAGCCGTAGCGGGTTCAACACAGATACGCAGTATTTT. Protein sequence: CASSRSGFNTDTQYF.

This clone was recorded only once. The rearrangement uses TRBV5-1 and TRBJ2-3, with D possibly matching TRBD1 (5 bases). V was pared by 1 base and J by 6 bases, with 9 bases between. The CDR3 loop spans 13 amino acids. Germline CDR1 is SGHRS and CDR2 is YFSETQ. CDR3 sequence: CASSLPGSDTQYF. In DNA, the CDR3 is TGCGCCAGCAGCTTGCCAGGGTCCGATACGCAGTATTTT.

V gene TRBV7-2 combines with J gene TRBJ2-7; possibly TRBD1 for D (7 bases). CDR1 and CDR2 from the germline V gene are SGHTA and FQGNSA. The V end lost 1 base, the J end lost 0 bases, and 16 bases lay between the germline ends. The CDR3 extends over 17 amino acids. CDR3 in DNA: TGTGCCAGCAGCTTAGTAAGTGGCGGGGACAGCTCCTACGAGCAGTACTTC. Residues: CASSLVSGGDSSYEQYF.

This clone was found a few times. J is TRBJ2-7 and V is TRBV9; the match to TRBD2 covers 8 bases. There are 14 residues in the CDR3. Germline values: CDR1 SGDLS, CDR2 YYNGEE. With V trimmed by 6 bases and J by 2 bases, 7 bases remained unmatched. CDR3 sequence (DNA): TGTGCCAGCAACCGGGGGGGGAACACCTACGAGCAGTACTTC. Its translation: CASNRGGNTYEQYF.

The chain couples TRBV18 to TRBJ1-5; D call uncertain. This CDR3 region has 15 residues. Looked up from germline, CDR1 is KGHSH and CDR2 is LQKENI. Trimming shortened V by 2 bases and J by 5 bases, and 13 bases separated the two germline ends. CDR3 sequence (DNA): TGTGCCAGCTCACCATACGGGAACGGCGATCAGCCCCAGCATTTT. Translation gives CASSPYGNGDQPQHF.

This clone was observed a handful of times. V and J are TRBV5-1 and TRBJ2-5; 10 bases match TRBD2. This CDR3 is built from 14 residues. The germline gives CDR1 SGHRS, CDR2 YFSETQ. V lost 6 bases, J lost 5 bases, and 7 bases stayed unmatched. CDR3 DNA sequence: TGCGCCAGCACAGCGGGAGGGCCTAGTGAGACCCAGTACTTC. Translated, it gives CASTAGGPSETQYF.

V usage is TRBV5-5 and J usage is TRBJ1-4; no reliable D call. The CDR3 is made up of 14 amino acids. Germline-derived CDR1 and CDR2 are SGHKS and YYEKEE (reference sequence). Trimming removed 0 bases at V and 6 bases at J, with 9 bases between. CDR3: CASSLASGDEKLFF. CDR3 DNA sequence: TGTGCCAGCAGCTTGGCGTCCGGGGATGAAAAACTGTTTTTT.

This chain joins TRBV5-1 and TRBJ2-5; D remains unclear. Germline V lookup: CDR1 SGHRS, CDR2 YFSETQ. The CDR3 loop spans 12 amino acids. V was shortened by 7 bases and J by 0 bases, with 7 bases between the two germline ends. The CDR3 loop reads CASSVHQETQYF. The CDR3 DNA reads as TGCGCCAGCTCAGTGCACCAAGAGACCCAGTACTTC.

This clone was recorded a few times. A read error may account for a junction end that differs from germline. The chain links TRBV7-9 to TRBJ1-1; 7 nucleotides match TRBD1. Germline V CDR1 and CDR2: SEHNR, FQNEAQ (reference sequence). The CDR3 spans 14 residues. The CDR3 here is CSSSFRQGNTEAFF. DNA of the CDR3: TGTTCCAGCAGCTTTAGACAGGGCAACACTGAAGCTTTCTTT.

This clone has a single count. The chain joins TRBV14 to TRBJ2-2; no clear D. This CDR3 contains 14 residues. Trimming cost V 3 bases and J 9 bases, with 14 bases left between them. The germline CDR1 and CDR2 sequences are SGHDN and FVKESK. In nucleotides, the CDR3 is TGTGCCAGCAGCCATTTGAGGCAAGGCCGGGAGCTGTTTTTT. Protein: CASSHLRQGRELFF.

The gene calls are TRBV11-2 and TRBJ1-2, with D hard to call. The V gene's germline CDR1 is SGHAT and CDR2 FQNNGV. This CDR3 has 13 amino acids. V was clipped by 3 bases and J by 8 bases, with 13 bases between them. The CDR3 is CASSFGSGVGYTF. In DNA, the CDR3 is TGTGCCAGCAGCTTCGGCTCGGGAGTCGGCTACACCTTC.

The J gene is TRBJ2-1, the V gene TRBV25-1; 9 bases agree with TRBD2. The germline CDR1 and CDR2 sequences are MGHDK and SYGVNS. The V segment lost 3 bases and the J segment 10 bases; nucleotides outside the gene matches: 4. There are 13 residues in the CDR3. This chain's CDR3 is CASSDVAGVEQFF. For the CDR3, the DNA is TGTGCCAGCAGTGACGTAGCGGGAGTCGAGCAGTTCTTC.

This chain uses TRBV6-1 with TRBJ2-7; D gene unclear. The V end lost 1 base, the J end lost 3 bases, and 10 bases lay between the germline ends. The germline V gene has CDR1 MNHNS and CDR2 SASEGT. CDR3 size: 14 residues. CDR3 nucleotides: TGTGCCAGCAGTGAAGACCGGGTCTACTACGAGCAGTACTTC. The encoded protein is CASSEDRVYYEQYF.